A selection of T cell receptor beta chains follows, all from one sample in a study of T cell responses to AZD1222 COVID-19 vaccine. Sequencing was performed with immunoSEQ multiplex PCR; in TCRdb, only in-frame clones are kept and a portion is missing. The sample has about 140,000 clones, around nine tenths seen once; the top ten hold 1.9%. The source material was peripheral blood, sampled on day 0 of AZD1222 vaccination. These receptors were taken from an adult in good health. Both conserved end residues are part of each CDR3. D genes are given only for firm matches. Size is omitted from some rows. Given values are once, few, many or a class for expanded clones.

j_gene	d_gene	v_gene	abundance	CDR3aa	CDR3nt
TRBJ2-2	.	TRBV2	.	CASSEYPGELFF	TGTGCCAGCAGTGAATACCCAGGGGAGCTGTTTTTT
TRBJ2-5	TRBD1	TRBV25-1	.	CASSDSDRVETQYF	TGTGCCAGCAGTGACTCTGACAGGGTCGAGACCCAGTACTTC
TRBJ1-2	TRBD1	TRBV28	.	CASSEDRGTSNYGYTF	TGTGCCAGCAGTGAGGACAGGGGGACCTCTAACTATGGCTACACCTTC
TRBJ1-6	.	TRBV5-6	.	CASSSGNSPLHF	TGTGCCAGCAGCTCAGGGAATTCACCCCTCCACTTT
TRBJ1-1	TRBD1	TRBV5-1	.	CASSSWQGQITLNTEAFF	TGCGCCAGCAGCTCCTGGCAGGGACAGATTACCCTGAACACTGAAGCTTTCTTT
TRBJ1-2	TRBD1	TRBV5-1	.	CASSAGQGAPYGYTF	TGCGCCAGCAGCGCCGGACAGGGGGCACCCTATGGCTACACCTTC
TRBJ2-1	TRBD2	TRBV27	.	CASSLRGTRGRANEQFF	TGTGCCAGCAGTTTAAGGGGCACACGCGGGAGGGCGAATGAGCAGTTCTTC
TRBJ1-6	TRBD1	TRBV5-8	.	CASRLRGTGMNSPLHF	TGTGCCAGCAGGTTGCGAGGGACAGGAATGAATTCACCCCTCCACTTT
TRBJ1-4	TRBD1	TRBV11-2	.	CASSLGQGGSEKLFF	TGTGCCAGCAGCTTAGGACAGGGGGGAAGTGAAAAACTGTTTTTT
TRBJ1-5	TRBD1	TRBV3-1/TRBV3-2	few	CASSGTGVQPQHF	TGTGCCAGCAGCGGGACAGGGGTACAGCCCCAGCATTTT
TRBJ1-2	.	TRBV28	.	CASTKIGYGYTF	TGTGCCAGCACTAAGATTGGATATGGCTACACCTTC
TRBJ2-2	.	TRBV30	.	CARLVRASGELFF	TGTGCCAGACTAGTTAGGGCTTCCGGGGAGCTGTTTTTT
TRBJ1-2	.	TRBV10-3	.	CAISESRGAVYGYTF	TGTGCCATCAGTGAGTCGCGGGGGGCGGTCTATGGCTACACCTTC
TRBJ1-4	.	TRBV24-1	.	CATSEPRSGRPGEKLFF	TGTGCCACCAGTGAACCCCGGTCGGGGAGGCCGGGGGAAAAACTGTTTTTT
TRBJ2-3	.	TRBV15	.	CATSQRRGAADTQYF	TGTGCCACCAGCCAAAGGAGGGGCGCGGCAGATACGCAGTATTTT
TRBJ2-2	.	TRBV27	.	CASSLSPGYTGELFF	TGTGCCAGCAGTTTAAGTCCAGGGTATACCGGGGAGCTGTTTTTT
TRBJ2-7	.	TRBV5-5	.	CASSLLSTDEQYF	TGTGCCAGCAGCTTGTTGTCAACGGACGAGCAGTACTTC
TRBJ1-4	.	TRBV7-8	.	CASSLVRGANEKLFF	TGTGCCAGCAGCTTAGTAAGAGGCGCGAATGAAAAACTGTTTTTT
TRBJ2-7	.	TRBV4-2	few	CASSQYEQYF	TGTGCCAGCAGCCAATACGAGCAGTACTTC
TRBJ1-4	.	TRBV3-1/TRBV3-2	.	CASTKGSTREKLFF	TGTGCCAGCACGAAGGGTTCTACTCGGGAAAAACTGTTTTTT
TRBJ1-4	.	TRBV24-1	.	CATSDSGATNEKLFF	TGTGCCACCAGTGACTCAGGGGCAACTAATGAAAAACTGTTTTTT